These 25 T cell receptor beta chains share one sample of origin, sequenced in a study of control samples from healthy donors and cancer patients. Data came from immunoSEQ multiplex PCR; TCRdb stores just in-frame clones and leaves some out. In the table there are some 130,000 clones, approximately 90% of which are singletons. Sequencing was done on a sample of blood. The receptor set was obtained from a man aged 18 to 29 in good health.

The V call is TRBV29-1, the J call TRBJ2-1; TRBD2 matches 12 bases. The CDR3 covers 19 residues. J lost 4 bases, V lost 7 bases, and 20 bases had no gene match. From germline, CDR1 is SQVTM and CDR2 ANQGSEA. The CDR3: CSACLSLAGGPQIYNEQFF. For the CDR3, the DNA is TGCAGCGCCTGTCTCTCTCTAGCGGGGGGGCCACAAATTTACAATGAGCAGTTCTTC.

The sample holds one count of this clone. The chain couples TRBV6-5 to TRBJ2-7, with D maybe TRBD1 (6 bases). Deletions cut 5 bases from V and 0 bases from J, with 11 bases between. The length of the CDR3 is 14 residues. Germline V lookup: CDR1 MNHEY, CDR2 SVGAGI. CDR3 loop: CASSNRDISYEQYF. Here the CDR3 DNA reads TGTGCCAGCAGTAACCGGGACATCTCCTACGAGCAGTACTTC.

The rearrangement joins TRBV30 to TRBJ1-2, with D maybe TRBD1 (5 bases). Trimming removed 0 bases at V and 6 bases at J, with 11 bases between. The CDR3 runs to 13 residues. The germline V gene encodes CDR1 GTSNPN and CDR2 SVGIG (reference sequence). The CDR3 here is CAWSVRRGDGYTF. The CDR3 coding sequence is TGTGCCTGGAGTGTACGGCGGGGGGATGGCTACACCTTC.

CDR3: CASSPGSSPVSYEQYF. Here the CDR3 DNA reads TGTGCCAGCAGCCCAGGTTCATCCCCCGTCTCCTACGAGCAGTACTTC. The chain joins TRBV5-5 to TRBJ2-7; D unclear. The CDR3 runs to 16 residues. The germline gives CDR1 SGHKS, CDR2 YYEKEE (reference sequence). With 4 bases removed from V and 0 bases from J, the gap between germline ends came to 17 bases.

J is TRBJ1-1 and V is TRBV6-5, with D possibly TRBD1 on 6 matching bases. Trimming stripped 7 bases from V and 3 bases from J, with 18 bases between. Per germline, CDR1 MNHEY and CDR2 SVGAGI. This CDR3 spans 15 amino acids. This chain's CDR3 is CASIERGATYTEAFF. CDR3 coding DNA: TGTGCCAGCATCGAGAGGGGGGCCACCTACACTGAAGCTTTCTTT.

The chain couples TRBV5-1 to TRBJ2-7, with a weak D call TRBD1 (6 bases). V dropped 2 bases and J dropped 1 base, with 13 bases sitting between them. The CDR3 contains 15 residues. Germline V lookup: CDR1 SGHRS, CDR2 YFSETQ. The CDR3 sequence is CASSLQGMGSYEQYF. In nucleotides, the CDR3 is TGCGCCAGCAGCTTACAGGGAATGGGATCCTACGAGCAGTACTTC. Looking up the rest from reference TRBV5-1 and TRBJ2-7 gives the full variable domain: KAGVTQTPRYLIKTRGQQVTLSCSPISGHRSVSWYQQTPGQGLQFLFEYFSETQRNKGNFPGRFSGRQFSNSRSEMNVSTLELGDSALYLCASSLQGMGSYEQYFGPGTRLTVT.

The V and J genes are TRBV7-7 and TRBJ2-7; 9 bases line up with TRBD2. V trimming: 2 bases; J trimming: 4 bases; junction bases outside the gene matches: 15. The CDR3 is made up of 18 amino acids. Germline CDR1 SSHAT, CDR2 FNYEAQ (reference sequence). The CDR3, as DNA: TGTGCCAGCAGCTTAAGGACCCTGTCTCAGCGGGGGGCATACGAGCAGTACTTC. This codes for CASSLRTLSQRGAYEQYF.

Regarding this clone: Mismatch with germline at one junction end may stem from a read error. Different DNA sequences within this sample yield the same CDR3. The genes are TRBV7-8 and TRBJ2-7, with no clear D. Germline V gene sequence: CDR1 SGHVS, CDR2 FQNEAQ. The CDR3 consists of 14 residues. The CDR3 reads CASSIGGVSYEQYF. The CDR3 DNA follows: TGCGCCAGCAGCATAGGTGGAGTTTCCTACGAGCAGTACTTC.

The CDR3 nucleotides are TGTGCCAGCAGGGACAGTCCGGCGGGGCAGCCCCAGCATTTT. Translating it yields CASRDSPAGQPQHF. The chain is built from TRBV6-5 and TRBJ1-5; a possible D gene is TRBD1 (6 bases). Germline CDR1 reads MNHEY; CDR2 reads SVGAGI. V lost 6 bases and J 7 bases, leaving 16 bases between the germline ends. This CDR3 is built from 14 residues.

This clone was recorded once. V usage is TRBV6-4 and J usage is TRBJ1-2; tentative D call: TRBD1 (6 bases). CDR1 is MRHNA, CDR2 SNTAGT, per germline. The CDR3 has 11 amino acids. Trimming cost V 5 bases and J 8 bases, with 9 bases left between them. Here the CDR3 reads CASSSGVGYTF. The CDR3 nucleotides are TGTGCCAGCAGTTCAGGGGTGGGCTACACCTTC.

This clone was observed a single time. The chain recombines TRBV19 with TRBJ1-3; D unclear. Trimming left V 8 bases short and J 2 bases short, with 13 bases between. This CDR3 region has 14 residues. The germline CDR1 and CDR2 sequences are LNHDA and SQIVND (reference sequence). CDR3 protein: CASRSGPAGNTIYF. The CDR3 DNA reads as TGTGCCAGTCGATCCGGACCAGCTGGAAACACCATATATTTT.

The V gene is TRBV3-1 (or the pseudogene TRBV3-2), the J gene TRBJ1-2; a weak D match, TRBD1 (6 bases). The CDR3 runs 14 residues. The V gene's germline CDR1 is LGHDT and CDR2 YNNKEL (reference sequence). Trimming took off 3 bases at V and 8 bases at J, with 16 bases between the two ends. The CDR3 loop reads CASSHAGHPPGYTF. DNA for the CDR3: TGTGCCAGCAGCCACGCGGGACACCCCCCGGGCTACACCTTC.

The chain employs TRBV4-1 and TRBJ2-7, with D hard to call. Germline CDR1 and CDR2: MGHRA and YSYEKL. The CDR3 totals 15 residues. V lost 3 bases to trimming and J lost 1 base, with 13 bases between them. In nucleotides, the CDR3 is TGCGCCAGCAGCCACCTCTCCGGAAATTCCTACGAGCAGTACTTC. Translating gives CASSHLSGNSYEQYF.

There are a few counts of this clone. The chain joins TRBV2 to TRBJ1-1; weak D call: TRBD1 (6 bases). The CDR3 sequence is 12 residues long. The germline V gene encodes CDR1 SNHLY and CDR2 FYNNEI. V gave up 8 bases and J gave up 3 bases, with 10 bases separating them. The CDR3 region is CASGGDDTEAFF. CDR3 coding DNA: TGTGCCAGCGGGGGCGACGACACTGAAGCTTTCTTT.

V is TRBV2 and J is TRBJ1-2, with TRBD1 as a possible D gene (5 bases). The V gene lost 6 bases and the J gene lost 0 bases, with 14 bases spanning the gap. Per germline, CDR1 SNHLY and CDR2 FYNNEI. The CDR3 consists of 15 residues. This CDR3 reads CASRPRGYSNYGYTF. The CDR3 bases are TGTGCCAGCAGGCCTCGGGGGTACTCTAACTATGGCTACACCTTC.

The DNA of the CDR3 is TGTGCCAGCAGTGAAAGGACAGTCTCACCCCTCCACTTT. As protein: CASSERTVSPLHF. The chain has TRBV6-1 and TRBJ1-6, with a tentative D call TRBD1 (6 bases). There are 13 residues in the CDR3. V was trimmed by 2 bases and J by 10 bases, leaving 9 bases between them. Germline loops: CDR1 MNHNS, CDR2 SASEGT.

This chain uses TRBV5-1 with TRBJ1-1; D not certain. In germline, CDR1 is SGHRS, CDR2 YFSETQ. Trimming stripped 5 bases from V and 1 base from J, with 15 bases between. The CDR3 consists of 15 residues. The CDR3 bases are TGCGCCAGCAGAGACATGAGGGCCTCGAACACTGAAGCTTTCTTT. Protein: CASRDMRASNTEAFF.

This chain joins TRBV29-1 and TRBJ1-1; TRBD1 aligns across 8 bases. The CDR3 contains 13 residues. Per the germline V gene, CDR1 is SQVTM and CDR2 is ANQGSEA. Unmatched junction bases numbered 6, after V lost 4 bases and J lost 5 bases. The CDR3 nucleotides read TGCAGCGTTGTGACAGGGGCAGGGACTGAAGCTTTCTTT. Translating it yields CSVVTGAGTEAFF. Using reference TRBV29-1 and TRBJ1-1 for the parts outside the CDR3, the full variable domain is SAVISQKPSRDICQRGTSLTIQCQVDSQVTMMFWYRQQPGQSLTLIATANQGSEATYESGFVIDKFPISRPNLTFSTLTVSNMSPEDSSIYLCSVVTGAGTEAFFGQGTRLTVV.

J is TRBJ2-5 and V is TRBV5-6, with 10 bases lining up with TRBD2. CDR1 and CDR2 from the germline V gene are SGHDT and YYEEEE. The CDR3 has 16 amino acids. After removal of 2 bases from V and 1 base from J, the junction contained 5 bases not matched to a gene. The CDR3: CASSLFLAGVQETQYF. The CDR3 DNA sequence: TGTGCCAGCAGCTTATTCCTAGCGGGGGTCCAAGAGACCCAGTACTTC.

The gene calls are TRBV29-1 and TRBJ1-2; 8 nucleotides match TRBD1. Looked up from germline, CDR1 is SQVTM and CDR2 is ANQGSEA. This CDR3 has 14 residues. Trimming cost V 4 bases and J 0 bases; bases outside gene matches: 4. This chain's CDR3 is CSVAGTGANYGYTF. CDR3 DNA: TGCAGCGTTGCGGGGACAGGTGCTAACTATGGCTACACCTTC.

This chain links TRBV7-2 with TRBJ1-2, with a tentative D call TRBD1 (5 bases). CDR3 length equals 15 residues. Germline-derived CDR1 and CDR2 are SGHTA and FQGNSA. The V end was cut by 4 bases, the J end by 4 bases, with 16 bases between. CDR3 nucleotides: TGTGCCAGCAGCTCTCCCACGGGGGAGATCTATGGCTACACCTTC. This codes for CASSSPTGEIYGYTF.

The CDR3 nucleotides are TGTGCCAGCTCCCTCCGGACTAGCGAGCGAGATACGCAGTATTTT. Encoded protein: CASSLRTSERDTQYF. The chain joins TRBV18 to TRBJ2-3, with 9 bases aligning to TRBD2. Per the germline V gene, CDR1 is KGHSH and CDR2 is LQKENI. The V and J ends lost 6 bases and 5 bases, in that order; junction bases with no gene match: 9. The CDR3 spans 15 residues.

This chain connects TRBV30 to TRBJ1-2; the D gene is possibly TRBD1 (6 bases). Germline values: CDR1 GTSNPN, CDR2 SVGIG (reference sequence). The V end was cut by 3 bases, the J end by 0 bases, with 20 bases between. The CDR3 totals 17 residues. The CDR3 region has the DNA TGTGCCTGGAGGGTCCCGTCCGGGACATCAACTAACTATGGCTACACCTTC. This translates into CAWRVPSGTSTNYGYTF. Full variable domain (remainder filled in from reference TRBV30 and TRBJ1-2): SQTIHQWPATLVQPVGSPLSLECTVEGTSNPNLYWYRQAAGRGLQLLFYSVGIGQISSEVPQNLSASRPQDRQFILSSKKLLLSDSGFYLCAWRVPSGTSTNYGYTFGSGTRLTVV.

V usage is TRBV2 and J usage is TRBJ1-1; D call uncertain. CDR1 and CDR2 (germline): SNHLY, FYNNEI. The CDR3 is 12 amino acids. V was trimmed by 3 bases and J by 8 bases, leaving 10 bases between them. The CDR3 reads CASSDWREEAFF. The CDR3 bases are TGTGCCAGCAGTGATTGGAGGGAAGAAGCTTTCTTT.

This chain links TRBV30 with TRBJ2-7; D gene uncertain. The germline gives CDR1 GTSNPN, CDR2 SVGIG (reference sequence). V lost 0 bases, J lost 1 base, and 7 bases lay in between. The CDR3 covers 13 residues. The CDR3 sequence: CAWSVLHSYEQYF. The CDR3 region has the DNA TGTGCCTGGAGTGTACTACATTCCTACGAGCAGTACTTC.